The 8 T cell receptor beta chains listed next were all sequenced from one sample in a study of cytomegalovirus exposure and HLA in healthy donors. PCR used 60 Vbeta primers and 13 Jbeta primers. The table came from immunoSEQ multiplex PCR; TCRdb's copy has only in-frame clones and leaves some out. This repertoire shows 200,000 to 300,000 clones, more than 75% found once; its top ten account for 5% to 6.5%. The sequenced material came from PBMCs. These TCRs come from a middle-aged woman in good health and CMV-seropositive.

V gene TRBV4-3 combines with J gene TRBJ1-2, with 9 bases fitting TRBD1. Germline V CDR1 and CDR2: LGHNA, YSLEER. V gave up 4 bases and J gave up 8 bases; unmatched junction bases: 14. CDR3 length equals 16 residues. The chain's CDR3 is CASSPAGQGLLGGYTF. DNA of the CDR3: TGCGCCAGCAGCCCGGCGGGACAGGGACTACTCGGGGGCTACACCTTC.

This rearrangement joins TRBV7-2 to TRBJ1-1, with D possibly TRBD1 on 5 matching bases. The V end lost 6 bases, the J end lost 1 base, and 12 bases lay between the germline ends. CDR3 length: 14 amino acids. The V gene's germline CDR1 is SGHTA and CDR2 FQGNSA. Here the CDR3 reads CASRTPGENTEAFF. In DNA form, the CDR3 reads TGTGCCAGCAGAACCCCGGGGGAGAACACTGAAGCTTTCTTT.

This clone has only a few counts. The CDR3 DNA is TGCGCCAGCAGCTTGTATAGGGGCTCAAACACGAACACTGAAGCTTTCTTT. It codes for CASSLYRGSNTNTEAFF. V and J are TRBV5-1 and TRBJ1-1; D is possibly TRBD1 (5 bases). Trimming stripped 1 base from V and 1 base from J, with 17 bases between. Germline CDR1 SGHRS, CDR2 YFSETQ. The CDR3 runs to 17 residues.

The V call is TRBV7-2, the J call TRBJ2-6, with 8 bases identical to TRBD1. The length of the CDR3 is 18 residues. CDR1 and CDR2 from the germline V gene are SGHTA and FQGNSA. J was trimmed by 2 bases and V by 4 bases; bases with no gene match: 10. The CDR3 sequence: CASSSSRTGNAGANVLTF. Here the CDR3 DNA reads TGTGCCAGCAGCTCCTCTAGGACAGGGAATGCTGGGGCCAACGTCCTGACTTTC.

CDR3 amino acids: CASSFSATGGQETQYF. In DNA, the CDR3 is TGTGCCAGCAGCTTCAGCGCAACGGGAGGGCAAGAGACCCAGTACTTC. This chain joins TRBV11-3 and TRBJ2-5; TRBD2 agrees at 8 bases. Trimming at V came to 3 bases and at J to 2 bases, leaving 8 bases not matched to a gene. This CDR3 has 16 amino acids. Germline CDR1 is SGHNT and CDR2 is YENEEA.

The chain couples TRBV4-2 to TRBJ1-6; 7 positions agree with TRBD1. V shed 2 bases and J 6 bases; nucleotides not matched to a gene: 4. Germline V gene sequence: CDR1 LGHNA, CDR2 YNFKEQ. This CDR3 contains 15 residues. This chain's CDR3 is CASSQRDSRNSPLHF. CDR3 sequence (DNA): TGTGCCAGCAGCCAACGGGACAGCCGTAATTCACCCCTCCACTTT.

For the CDR3, the DNA is TGTGCCAGCAGCGTTACATCTAGCGACACGAACACCGGGGAGCTGTTTTTT. This sequence encodes CASSVTSSDTNTGELFF. The genes are TRBV4-2 and TRBJ2-2, with D possibly TRBD2 on 6 matching bases. Trimming took off 5 bases at V and 0 bases at J, with 16 bases between the two ends. CDR1 and CDR2 (germline): LGHNA, YNFKEQ. CDR3 length: 17 amino acids.

The chain recombines TRBV18 with TRBJ2-3, with D maybe TRBD2 (5 bases). In germline, CDR1 is KGHSH, CDR2 LQKENI. Trimming removed 3 bases from V and 6 bases from J, with 19 bases in between. The CDR3 has 16 amino acids. The CDR3 region has the DNA TGTGCCAGCTCACCTAGATTCGGGGAATTCGGGGATACGCAGTATTTT. Translation gives CASSPRFGEFGDTQYF.